A single T cell receptor beta chain is shown here with its context. In germline, CDR1 is LNHDA, CDR2 SQIVND (reference sequence). The J segment lost 2 bases and the V segment lost 5 bases, leaving 5 bases of the junction unmatched. The CDR3 spans 15 residues. This record belongs to a study of blood T cell repertoires in COVID-19. In the study overall: The samples span acute and convalescent COVID-19 from the United States, Italy and Spain.

Repertoires were generated with immunoSEQ multiplex PCR, while TCRdb's copy carries only in-frame clones and drops some. The sample shows approximately 190,000 clones, 80% to 90% of them seen only once. Sample: peripheral blood. The receptor was isolated from a man under 40 with active or convalescent COVID-19. The chain links TRBV19 to TRBJ2-2; 7 nucleotides line up with TRBD1. The CDR3 region has the DNA TGTGCCAGTAGTCCTCGACAGGGAAACACCGGGGAGCTGTTTTTT. It codes for CASSPRQGNTGELFF. Full variable domain (rest looked up from reference TRBV19 and TRBJ2-2): DGGITQSPKYLFRKEGQNVTLSCEQNLNHDAMYWYRQDPGQGLRLIYYSQIVNDFQKGDIAEGYSVSREKKESFPLTVTSAQKNPTAFYLCASSPRQGNTGELFFGEGSRLTVL.